This T cell receptor (beta chain) was captured by sequencing in a study of blood T cells in healthy people across ages (dated by TCRdb to between 2015 and 2016). At the level of the whole study: Template switching captured roughly one uniquely barcoded TCR beta cDNA molecule per two T cells in model experiments. To track age-related changes in TCR beta repertoire diversity, the study relied on deep sequencing normalized with unique cDNA molecular identifiers. Two additional independent replicas of 1 million unique cDNA reads from the same blood draw were analyzed for two donors (one aged 18 to 30 and one aged 80 or older). To avoid experimental bias, donors of different ages were spread randomly across the sequencing lanes. Four age groups were formed from the donors: young (average about 16 years), middle-aged (just under 40), aged (62) and long-lived (less than 85).

The roughly 37 donors, aged 6 to 90 years, were systemically healthy Caucasian individuals from Russia. Each donor gave 8 to 10 milliliters of peripheral blood, drawn into EDTA-treated Vacutainer tubes. Ficoll-Paque density-gradient centrifugation was used to isolate PBMCs, with at least 7 million per sample. Trizol reagent was used to extract total RNA from the PBMCs, yielding at least 6 micrograms per sample. For every donor, flow cytometry on a PBMC aliquot measured the percentage of naive CD45RAhigh/CD27high T cells. The library was obtained by 5' RACE. TCRdb records Illumina HiSeq 2500 as the sequencer. A second about 7 to 12 cycle PCR used a sample-barcoded 5' primer and a J-beta primer mix. A unique molecular identifier was introduced onto each TCR beta cDNA molecule by a template-switch 5' adaptor carrying 12 random nucleotides. Each sample yielded at least 2.5 million CDR3-containing paired-end reads. All of the RNA was converted into first-strand cDNA using the Mint cDNA synthesis kit, with a TRBC-specific oligonucleotide serving as the primer. Following uracil-DNA glycosylase treatment, all cDNA underwent a first 18-cycle PCR with the universal primers M1SS and BC2_uni_R. The paper's processing steps were these. For normalization, 1 million high-quality reads, each with a distinct molecular identifier, were randomly selected from each sample. Instead of being binned into consensus sequences, reads that shared molecular identifiers were thrown out. MiTCR, run with a Q25 quality threshold and the strictest error-elimination algorithm, handled CDR3 identification, clonotype clustering and error correction. A nonparametric unseen species model with Euler transformation was used to estimate a lower bound on total TCR beta diversity. Starting from the raw public reads, TCRdb applied fastp trimming at Q25, assembled clones with MiXCR and retained in-frame beta chains. When rows share a CDR3 protein, they turn into one entry using the most common DNA and genes. TCRdb's processing, not the authors', yielded these V and J calls. Here the sample has about 1.4 million distinct CDR3 sequences; 59% occur a single time. Clones ranked in the top ten supply under 8.5% of the sample.

The CDR3 runs 16 residues from the cysteine to the phenylalanine. Solely the CDR3 DNA is kept, with 48 bases framed from the first base. CDR1 is given as SGHTA and CDR2 as FQGNSA, both from the germline V gene. Beyond this particular receptor, the publication reports: Observed TCR beta diversity per million T cells fell roughly linearly with age, and a significant reduction was already apparent by age approximately 41. Because profiling used bulk unsorted PBMCs, naive and antigen-experienced compartments could not be compared conclusively. There was a strong correlation between observed TCR beta diversity and the percentage of naive T cells measured by flow cytometry. The long-lived group showed more naive CD4+ T cells, fewer expanded clones and increased TCR diversity than the aged group, suggesting age selection. Because donor CMV infection status was unknown, age-related changes in expanded clonotypes were potentially confounded. Estimates of total diversity from one million sequenced T cells were regarded as lower bounds and underestimates.

Regarding this clonotype: Its antigen is still unknown. No base quality values were provided; no much bigger clone lies one nucleotide off.

Sequencing used blood. The V and J genes are TRBV7-2 and TRBJ2-1, with TRBD2 tentatively as D gene (6 bases match). The end of the DNA fits TRBJ2-7 better, so the J call may be wrong. The sequence was obtained from a man aged 18 to 29 in good health. CDR3 sequence: CASSLGGTYQDNEQYF. The DNA sequence is as follows: TGTGCCAGCAGCTTAGGAGGGACTTACCAGGACAATGAGCAGTACTTC.